This TCR beta chain was documented in a study of T cell responses to AZD1222 COVID-19 vaccine. Sequencing used immunoSEQ multiplex PCR; TCRdb keeps in-frame clones, though not all of them. Of roughly 120,000 clones detected, about 86% appear once; the ten largest clones hold around 17%. Overall study findings and caveats: Targets within unmutated variant regions were reportedly found for nearly half of spike-specific TCRs. Donors were mostly white British, more females; clonal diversity possibly underestimated. Seropositive status at baseline applied to only a handful of AZD1222 recipients.

As regards this clone: Its antigen is not known.

The clonotype was recovered from an adult who received the AZD1222 COVID-19 vaccine. This specimen consisted of peripheral blood, obtained 28 days after the second AZD1222 dose.

The CDR3 DNA follows: TGTGCCAGTAGCACTGCAACCAGGGCTTCGGACACTGAAGCTTTCTTT. The encoded protein is CASSTATRASDTEAFF. The chain is built from TRBV19 and TRBJ1-1, with a tentative D call TRBD1 (5 bases). This CDR3 has 16 residues. V was shortened by 6 bases and J by 3 bases, with 20 bases between the two germline ends. From germline, CDR1 is LNHDA and CDR2 SQIVND (reference sequence).